This record looks at one T cell receptor (beta chain) sequence and its context. Its antigen is not identified. This sample is drawn from a study of cytomegalovirus exposure and HLA in healthy donors. Study-level points and caveats: It was 164 TCR beta chains that were listed as cytomegalovirus-associated. A later analysis reported that several of the most significant clusters appeared to be linked to common viral pathogens, among them Epstein-Barr virus. It was shown in a later analysis that HLA-associated TCR beta chains were more clonally expanded than other, equally common chains. The classifier reportedly diagnosed cytomegalovirus status with high sensitivity and specificity.

The CDR3 covers 13 residues. Germline CDR1 reads MNHEY; CDR2 reads SVGAGI. J lost 14 bases, V lost 5 bases, and 6 bases had no gene match. PCR primers comprised 60 Vbeta and 13 Jbeta primers. Profiling relied on immunoSEQ multiplex PCR, and the TCRdb table lists in-frame clones only, not all of them. The table records around 37,000 clones, over 75% of them present only once. The V and J genes are TRBV6-5 and TRBJ2-1, with 13 positions matching TRBD2. Sequencing used PBMCs. This sequence originates from a man aged 50 to 59 in good health and CMV-seronegative. CDR3 in DNA: TGTGCCAGCAGTATGACTAGCGGGAGGACTGAGTTCTTC. Translated, it gives CASSMTSGRTEFF.